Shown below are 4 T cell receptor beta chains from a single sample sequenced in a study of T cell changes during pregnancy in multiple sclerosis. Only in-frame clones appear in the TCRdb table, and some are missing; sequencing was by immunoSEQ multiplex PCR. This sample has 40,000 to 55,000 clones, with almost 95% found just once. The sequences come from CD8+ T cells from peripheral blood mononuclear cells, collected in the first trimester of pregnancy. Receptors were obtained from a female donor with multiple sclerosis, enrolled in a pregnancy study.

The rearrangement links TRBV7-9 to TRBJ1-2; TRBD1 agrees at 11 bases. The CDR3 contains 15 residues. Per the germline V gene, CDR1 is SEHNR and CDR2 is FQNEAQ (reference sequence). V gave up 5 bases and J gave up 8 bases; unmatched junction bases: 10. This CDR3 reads CASSGVGQGAWGYTF. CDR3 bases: TGTGCCAGCAGCGGGGTCGGACAGGGGGCGTGGGGCTACACCTTC.

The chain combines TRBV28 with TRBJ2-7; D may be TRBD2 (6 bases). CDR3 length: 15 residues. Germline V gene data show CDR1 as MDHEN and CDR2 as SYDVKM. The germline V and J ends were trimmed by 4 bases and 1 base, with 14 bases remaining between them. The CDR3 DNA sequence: TGTGCCAGCAGTTCTCCTAGCGCCTCGTCCTACGAGCAGTACTTC. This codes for CASSSPSASSYEQYF.

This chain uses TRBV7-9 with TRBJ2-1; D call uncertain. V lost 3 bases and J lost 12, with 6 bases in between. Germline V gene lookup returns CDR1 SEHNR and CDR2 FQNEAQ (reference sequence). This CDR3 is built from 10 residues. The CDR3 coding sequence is TGTGCCAGCAGCTTTGAGATGCAGTTCTTC. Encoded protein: CASSFEMQFF.

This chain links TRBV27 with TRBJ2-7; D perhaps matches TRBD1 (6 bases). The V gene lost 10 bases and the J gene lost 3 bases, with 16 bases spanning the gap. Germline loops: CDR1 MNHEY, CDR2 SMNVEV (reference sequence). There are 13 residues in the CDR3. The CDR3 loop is CATQGPSIYEQYF. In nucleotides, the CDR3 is TGTGCCACCCAGGGGCCATCCATCTACGAGCAGTACTTC.